This record concerns one T cell receptor (beta chain) sequence. Produced via immunoSEQ multiplex PCR; TCRdb's table is partial and in-frame only. The sample has about 300,000 clones; about nine tenths are singletons. The CDR3 consists of 13 residues. This sample was taken from a study of blood T cell repertoires in COVID-19. At the level of the study: Acute and convalescent COVID-19 specimens originated in the United States, Italy and Spain. Sources were T cells, B-cell-depleted T cells, or PBMCs; the material itself was cDNA or gDNA.

Ages ranged from roughly 18 to 100 years, with residence in around 24 US areas. The sequence was collected from a man under 40 who had recovered from COVID-19. Sequenced material: PBMCs or T cells enriched from blood (not recorded which). The rearrangement joins TRBV21-1 to TRBJ1-5. TRBV21-1 is annotated as a pseudogene. For the CDR3, the DNA is TGTGCCAGCAGCAAAGAGGCGGATCAGCCCCAGCATTTT. Translated: CASSKEADQPQHF.